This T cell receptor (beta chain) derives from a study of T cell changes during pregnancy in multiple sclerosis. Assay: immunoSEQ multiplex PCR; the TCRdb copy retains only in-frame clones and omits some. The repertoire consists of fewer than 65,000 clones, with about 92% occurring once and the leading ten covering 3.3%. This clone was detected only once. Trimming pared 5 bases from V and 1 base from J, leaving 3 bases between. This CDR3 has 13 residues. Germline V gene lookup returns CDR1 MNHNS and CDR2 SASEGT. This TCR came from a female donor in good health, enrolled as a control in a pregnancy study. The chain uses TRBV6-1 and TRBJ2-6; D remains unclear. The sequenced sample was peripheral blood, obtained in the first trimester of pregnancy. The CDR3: CASSTSGANVLTF. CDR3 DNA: TGTGCCAGCAGTACATCTGGGGCCAACGTCCTGACTTTC.